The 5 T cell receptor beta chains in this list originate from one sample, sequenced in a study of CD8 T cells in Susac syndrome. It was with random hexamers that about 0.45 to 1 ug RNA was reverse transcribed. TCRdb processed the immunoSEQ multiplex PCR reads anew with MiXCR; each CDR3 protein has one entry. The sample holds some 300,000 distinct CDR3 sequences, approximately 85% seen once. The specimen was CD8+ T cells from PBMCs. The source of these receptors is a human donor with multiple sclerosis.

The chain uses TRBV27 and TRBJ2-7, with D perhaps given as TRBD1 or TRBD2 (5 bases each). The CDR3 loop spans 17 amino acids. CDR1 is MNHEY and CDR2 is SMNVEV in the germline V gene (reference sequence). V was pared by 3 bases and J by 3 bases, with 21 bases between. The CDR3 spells CASSLIGSGALDYEQYF. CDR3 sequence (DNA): TGTGCCAGCAGTTTGATAGGGTCCGGGGCCCTAGACTACGAGCAGTACTTC.

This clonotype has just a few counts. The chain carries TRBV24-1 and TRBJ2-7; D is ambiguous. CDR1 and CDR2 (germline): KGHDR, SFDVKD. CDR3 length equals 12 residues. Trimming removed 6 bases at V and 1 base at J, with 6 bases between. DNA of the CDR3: TGTGCCACCAGTCCAGATTCCTACGAGCAGTACTTC. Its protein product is CATSPDSYEQYF.

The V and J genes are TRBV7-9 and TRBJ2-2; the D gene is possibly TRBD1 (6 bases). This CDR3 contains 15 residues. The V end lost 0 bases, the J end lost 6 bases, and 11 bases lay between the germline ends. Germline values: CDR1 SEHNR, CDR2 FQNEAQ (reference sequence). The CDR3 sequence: CASSLAQGIAGELFF. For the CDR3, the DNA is TGTGCCAGCAGCTTAGCGCAGGGGATCGCCGGGGAGCTGTTTTTT.

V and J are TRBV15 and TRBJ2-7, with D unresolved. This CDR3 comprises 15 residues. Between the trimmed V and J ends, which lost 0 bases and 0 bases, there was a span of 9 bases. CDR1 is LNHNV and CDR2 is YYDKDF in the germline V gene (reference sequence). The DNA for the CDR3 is TGTGCCACCAGCAGAGAACGGTCATACTCCTACGAGCAGTACTTC. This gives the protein CATSRERSYSYEQYF. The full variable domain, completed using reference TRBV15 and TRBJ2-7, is DAMVIQNPRYQVTQFGKPVTLSCSQTLNHNVMYWYQQKSSQAPKLLFHYYDKDFNNEADTPDNFQSRRPNTSFCFLDIRSPGLGDTAMYLCATSRERSYSYEQYFGPGTRLTVT.

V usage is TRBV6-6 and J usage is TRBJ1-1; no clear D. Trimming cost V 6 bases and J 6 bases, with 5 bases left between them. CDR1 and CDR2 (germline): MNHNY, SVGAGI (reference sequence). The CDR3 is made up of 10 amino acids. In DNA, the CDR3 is TGTGCCAGCAGGACGTCTGAAGCTTTCTTT. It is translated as CASRTSEAFF.